The sequence of this T cell receptor beta chain was determined in a study of HIV-infected patients and healthy controls. Study as a whole: Early therapy brought no consistent CD8 count shift, though the CD4:CD8 ratio rose a little.

Antiretroviral therapy had run roughly three months, about 14 weeks, before follow-up blood collection. The repertoire came from unfractionated whole blood and reflected all unsorted peripheral T cells. cDNA was made from about 500 ng RNA using alpha and beta constant primers. Separate chain-specific third strand synthesis with multiplexing indices produced the alpha and beta libraries. A 12-nucleotide barcode per molecule came from two concatenated random hexamers added pre-amplification. TCRdb reprocessed the 5' RACE reads via MiXCR and lists one record per CDR3 protein. The data hold several thousand distinct CDR3 sequences, with roughly 22% observed a single time. Judged by abundance, this clonotype is medium-sized. The target antigen is unknown. Points from the study as a whole: Untreated HIV+ repertoires had roughly threefold fewer distinct CDR3s and lower Shannon diversity than healthy controls. CDR3 sharing between individuals was lower in HIV-infected patients than in healthy controls.

CDR1 DFQATT and CDR2 SNEGSKA come from the germline V gene (reference sequence). The CDR3 runs 14 residues. V was clipped by 1 base and J by 11 bases; unmatched bases: 12. The V and J genes are TRBV20-1 and TRBJ1-1; TRBD1 agrees at 8 bases. The input for sequencing was blood, taken during antiretroviral therapy. The receptor was isolated from an adult with HIV infection. The CDR3 sequence: CSARGSGGELGAFF. The CDR3, as DNA: TGCAGTGCTAGAGGGTCAGGGGGCGAGCTCGGGGCTTTCTTT.